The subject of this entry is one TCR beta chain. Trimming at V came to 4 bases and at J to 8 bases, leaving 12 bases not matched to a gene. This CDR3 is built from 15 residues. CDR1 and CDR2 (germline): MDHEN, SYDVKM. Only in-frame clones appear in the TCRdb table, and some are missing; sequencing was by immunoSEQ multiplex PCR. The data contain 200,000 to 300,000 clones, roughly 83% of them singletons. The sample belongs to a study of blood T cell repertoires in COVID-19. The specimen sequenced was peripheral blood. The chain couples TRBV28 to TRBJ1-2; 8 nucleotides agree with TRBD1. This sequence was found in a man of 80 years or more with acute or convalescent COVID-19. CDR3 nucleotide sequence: TGTGCCAGCAGTTCCGGACAGGGCCCCCTGGAGGGCTACACCTTC. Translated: CASSSGQGPLEGYTF.